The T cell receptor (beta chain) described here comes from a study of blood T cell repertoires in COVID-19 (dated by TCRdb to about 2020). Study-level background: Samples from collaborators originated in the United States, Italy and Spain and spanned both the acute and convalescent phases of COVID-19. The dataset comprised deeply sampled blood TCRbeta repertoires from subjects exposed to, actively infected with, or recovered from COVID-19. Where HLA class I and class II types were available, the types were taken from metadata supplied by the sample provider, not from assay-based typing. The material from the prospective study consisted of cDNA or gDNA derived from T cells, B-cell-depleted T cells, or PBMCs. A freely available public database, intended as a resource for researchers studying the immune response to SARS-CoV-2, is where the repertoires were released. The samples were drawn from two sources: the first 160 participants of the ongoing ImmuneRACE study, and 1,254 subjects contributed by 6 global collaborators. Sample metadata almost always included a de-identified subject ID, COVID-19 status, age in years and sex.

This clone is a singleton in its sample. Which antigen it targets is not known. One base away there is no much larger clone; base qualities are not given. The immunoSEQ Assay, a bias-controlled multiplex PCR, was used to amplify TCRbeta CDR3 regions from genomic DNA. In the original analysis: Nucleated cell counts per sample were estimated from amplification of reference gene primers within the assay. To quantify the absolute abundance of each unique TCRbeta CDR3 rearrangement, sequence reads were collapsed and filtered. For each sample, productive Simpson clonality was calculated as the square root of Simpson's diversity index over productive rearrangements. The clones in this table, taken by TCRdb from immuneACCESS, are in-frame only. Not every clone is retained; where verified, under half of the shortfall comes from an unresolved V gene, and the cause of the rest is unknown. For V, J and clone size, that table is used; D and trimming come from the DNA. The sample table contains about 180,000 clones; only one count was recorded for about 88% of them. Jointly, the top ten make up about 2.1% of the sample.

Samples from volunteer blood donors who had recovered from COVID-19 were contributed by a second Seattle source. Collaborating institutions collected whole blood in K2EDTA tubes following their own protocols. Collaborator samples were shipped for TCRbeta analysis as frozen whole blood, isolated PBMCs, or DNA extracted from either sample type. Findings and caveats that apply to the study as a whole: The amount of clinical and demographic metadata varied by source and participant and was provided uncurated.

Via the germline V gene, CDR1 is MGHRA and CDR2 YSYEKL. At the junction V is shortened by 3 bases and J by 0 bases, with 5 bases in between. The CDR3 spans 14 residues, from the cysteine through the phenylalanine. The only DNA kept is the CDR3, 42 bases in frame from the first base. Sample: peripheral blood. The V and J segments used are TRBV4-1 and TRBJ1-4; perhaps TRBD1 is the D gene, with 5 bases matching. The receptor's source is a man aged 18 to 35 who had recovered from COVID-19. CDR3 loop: CASSHRATNEKLFF. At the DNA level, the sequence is TGCGCCAGCAGCCACAGGGCAACTAATGAAAAACTGTTTTTT.